The subject of this entry is one T cell receptor beta chain. CDR1 and CDR2 from the germline V gene are MNHEY and SVGEGT. The CDR3 is made up of 13 amino acids. Losses at the gene ends were 2 bases for V and 9 bases for J; bases not matched to a gene: 4. This sample was included in a study of blood T cell repertoires in COVID-19. In the study overall: Samples taken during acute and convalescent COVID-19 were collected in the United States, Italy and Spain.

Assay: immunoSEQ multiplex PCR; the TCRdb copy retains only in-frame clones and omits some. The sample yields roughly 150,000 clones, around four fifths seen once. Sequencing was done on a sample of peripheral blood. The origin of this receptor is a man in his 60s who had recovered from COVID-19. This chain joins TRBV6-2 or TRBV6-3 and TRBJ2-5; TRBD2 agrees at 9 bases. The CDR3 DNA reads as TGTGCCAGCAGTTACGGGATAGCGGGGGCCCAGTACTTC. It codes for CASSYGIAGAQYF.